Each of the 16 T cell receptor beta chains below was sequenced from the same sample in a study of T cells expressing NK-cell markers. Reanalyzing the 5' RACE reads, TCRdb keeps one entry per CDR3 protein, without DNA. Recorded here are about 440,000 distinct CDR3 sequences; the top ten clones represent more than 7%. The sample consisted of blood T cells: a sorted CD56 or NKG2C T cell subset, CD4+ or CD8+ T cells, or bulk PBMC T cells (not recorded which). Receptors were obtained from a woman aged 18 to 75 in good health.

The rearrangement links TRBV12-3 or TRBV12-4 to TRBJ2-5; the D gene TCRdb calls, TRBD2, cannot be checked with no DNA. This CDR3 has 16 amino acids. The CDR3 loop is CASKDEAGGYQETQYF.

The chain uses TRBV28 and TRBJ2-5; TCRdb designates TRBD1, a call that cannot be tested without DNA. Per the germline V gene, CDR1 is MDHEN and CDR2 is SYDVKM. This CDR3 region has 14 residues. CDR3 amino acids: CASSQGQHKETQYF.

V and J are TRBV6-5 and TRBJ2-5. The CDR3 totals 15 residues. Per germline, CDR1 MNHEY and CDR2 SVGAGI. The CDR3 is CASSYLPNRQETQYF.

The rearrangement joins TRBV18 to TRBJ2-1; TCRdb lists TRBD2, though no DNA is available to test this call. Germline CDR1 and CDR2: KGHSH and LQKENI. The CDR3 is 14 amino acids. The CDR3 region is CASSPGLANNEQFF.

The chain has TRBV28 and TRBJ2-7; TCRdb indicates TRBD1, and absent DNA this call remains unverified. The CDR3 has 13 residues. Germline CDR1 and CDR2: MDHEN and SYDVKM. Here the CDR3 reads CASGQGAVYEQYF.

The chain combines TRBV4-3 with TRBJ1-5; TCRdb returns TRBD1, unconfirmable since there is no DNA. The CDR3 has 16 amino acids. CDR1 and CDR2 (germline): LGHNA, YSLEER. The CDR3 loop reads CASSPSPGWSNQPQHF.

This rearrangement joins TRBV7-3 to TRBJ2-1; TCRdb gives TRBD1 as the D gene, but with no DNA this cannot be confirmed. The germline gives CDR1 SGHTA, CDR2 FQGTGA. This CDR3 contains 15 residues. The CDR3 spells CASSPGWTGYNEQFF.

The V call is TRBV7-2, the J call TRBJ2-5; the TRBD2 assignment by TCRdb is unverifiable without DNA. The germline V gene encodes CDR1 SGHTA and CDR2 FQGNSA. CDR3 length: 17 amino acids. The CDR3 spells CASSLGVAGGRGETQYF.

The chain is built from TRBV29-1 and TRBJ2-3; TCRdb reports TRBD2, a call that lacks DNA to check it against. CDR3 size: 16 residues. Germline V gene lookup returns CDR1 SQVTM and CDR2 ANQGSEA. The CDR3 region is CSVWGRGVAETDTQYF.

The chain couples TRBV7-2 to TRBJ2-3. Germline lookup yields CDR1 SGHTA and CDR2 FQGNSA. The CDR3 is made up of 15 amino acids. CDR3 residues: CASSLARLGTDTQYF.

The chain carries TRBV14 and TRBJ2-1; TCRdb's D call, TRBD2, is unchecked because there is no DNA. The germline CDR1 and CDR2 sequences are SGHDN and FVKESK. CDR3 size: 16 residues. This CDR3 reads CASSPGLAGGPLEQFF.

V is TRBV27 and J is TRBJ2-1; lacking DNA, the TRBD2 call made by TCRdb goes unchecked. The CDR3 contains 15 residues. The germline CDR1 and CDR2 sequences are MNHEY and SMNVEV (reference sequence). CDR3 region: CASRLTSGSYNEQFF.

The rearrangement links TRBV29-1 to TRBJ1-2; there is no DNA to check the TCRdb D call of TRBD1. From germline, CDR1 is SQVTM and CDR2 ANQGSEA. This CDR3 spans 14 amino acids. CDR3 region: CSVAGAGGSEGYTF.

The chain is built from TRBV29-1 and TRBJ2-3; TCRdb's D call, TRBD2, is unchecked because there is no DNA. Germline CDR1 SQVTM, CDR2 ANQGSEA. This CDR3 comprises 17 residues. This CDR3 reads CSVEGGAQGPFTDTQYF.

The genes are TRBV24-1 and TRBJ2-1. There are 15 residues in the CDR3. Germline values: CDR1 KGHDR, CDR2 SFDVKD. This CDR3 is CATSAPWSPYNEQFF.

The chain links TRBV7-9 to TRBJ2-7. Germline CDR1 and CDR2: SEHNR and FQNEAQ (reference sequence). The CDR3 totals 15 residues. The CDR3 region is CPSSLLSGEVYEQYF.